This TCR beta chain was recorded in a study of blood T cells in healthy people across ages (dated by TCRdb to the mid-2010s). Regarding the study in general: In model experiments, template switching captured roughly one uniquely barcoded TCR beta cDNA molecule for every two T cells. Using deep sequencing normalized with unique cDNA molecular identifiers, the study measured how TCR beta repertoire diversity changes with age. The donors were divided into four age groups: young (average roughly 15 years), middle-aged (around 37), aged (about 56) and long-lived (nearly 85). Donors of different ages were randomly distributed across sequencing lanes to avoid experimental bias. Two additional independent replicas of 1 million unique cDNA reads from the same blood draw were analyzed for two donors (one aged 18 to 30 and one aged 80 or older).

This clonotype was counted a few times. It lacks a known antigen. The record has no base qualities; no much larger clone is one base away. The roughly 39 donors, aged 6 to 90 years, were systemically healthy Caucasian individuals from Russia. Each donor gave about 9.7 milliliters of peripheral blood, drawn into EDTA-treated Vacutainer tubes. Ficoll-Paque density-gradient centrifugation was used to isolate PBMCs, with at least 7 million obtained per sample. Total RNA, at least 5 micrograms per sample, was extracted from PBMCs with Trizol reagent. For every donor, an aliquot of PBMCs went through flow cytometry to measure the percentages of naive CD45RAhigh/CD27high T cells. What the study reported, not specific to this receptor: Compared with the aged group, more naive CD4+ T cells, fewer expanded clones and increased TCR diversity were shown by the long-lived group, suggesting age selection. Estimates of total diversity based on one million sequenced T cells were considered lower bounds and underestimates. Because profiling used bulk unsorted PBMCs, naive and antigen-experienced compartments could not be compared conclusively. Observed TCR beta diversity per million T cells fell roughly linearly with age, and a significant reduction was already apparent by age roughly 40. The percentage of naive T cells measured by flow cytometry correlated strongly with observed TCR beta diversity. Donor CMV infection status was unknown, potentially confounding age-related changes in expanded clonotypes.

Library preparation used 5' RACE. The instrument given in TCRdb is Illumina HiSeq 2500. A second roughly 6 to 12 cycle PCR used a sample-barcoded 5' primer and a J-beta primer mix. A template-switch 5' adaptor carrying 12 random nucleotides introduced a unique molecular identifier onto each TCR beta cDNA molecule. At least 3 million CDR3-containing paired-end reads were obtained from each sample. First-strand cDNA was synthesized from all RNA with the Mint cDNA synthesis kit, primed by a TRBC-specific oligonucleotide. Following uracil-DNA glycosylase treatment, a first 18-cycle PCR with universal primers M1SS and BC2_uni_R was performed on all cDNA. The original methods were these. For normalization, 1 million high-quality reads, each with a distinct molecular identifier, were randomly selected from each sample. Reads with shared molecular identifiers were discarded instead of being binned into consensus sequences. MiTCR, set to a Q25 quality threshold and the strictest error-elimination algorithm, was used for CDR3 identification, clonotype clustering and error correction. Lower-bound total TCR beta diversity was estimated with a nonparametric unseen species model using Euler transformation. TCRdb's own reprocessing of the public reads used fastp at Q25 and MiXCR and kept productive beta chains. CDR3 protein sequences are deduplicated, and each keeps its most common genes and DNA. The V and J calls reflect TCRdb's pipeline rather than the authors' work. The sample data list about 1.1 million distinct CDR3 sequences, and 35% to 40% of these were observed just once. Roughly 13% of the sample is taken by the ten largest.

From the cysteine through the phenylalanine, the CDR3 covers 14 amino acids. Of the read, only the CDR3 DNA is kept; its 42 bases are in frame from base 1. The germline V gene provides CDR1 LGHNA and CDR2 YSLEER. The sample consisted of blood. The clonotype comes from a man aged 18 to 29 in good health. The sequence joins TRBV4-3 to TRBJ2-5; 7 bases in the middle match TRBD1. The DNA matches TRBJ2-7 better at its end, which makes the J call doubtful. CDR3 region: CASSQRTGIYEQYF. The DNA is as follows: TGCGCCAGCAGCCAGAGGACAGGAATTTACGAGCAGTACTTC.